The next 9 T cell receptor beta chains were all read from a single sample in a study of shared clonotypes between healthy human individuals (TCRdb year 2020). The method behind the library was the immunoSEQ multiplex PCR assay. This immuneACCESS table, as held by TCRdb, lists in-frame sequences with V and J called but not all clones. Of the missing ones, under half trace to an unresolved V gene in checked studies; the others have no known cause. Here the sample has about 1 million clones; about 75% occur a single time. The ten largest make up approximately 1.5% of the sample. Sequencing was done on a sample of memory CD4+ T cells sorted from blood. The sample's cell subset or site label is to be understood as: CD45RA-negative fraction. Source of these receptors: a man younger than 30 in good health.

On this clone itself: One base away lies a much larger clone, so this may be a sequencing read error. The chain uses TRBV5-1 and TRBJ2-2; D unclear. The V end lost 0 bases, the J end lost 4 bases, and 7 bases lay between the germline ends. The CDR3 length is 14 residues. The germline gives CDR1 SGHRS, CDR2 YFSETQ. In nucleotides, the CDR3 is TGCGCCAGCAGCTTGGAGGTGGGCACCGGGGAGCTGTTTTTT. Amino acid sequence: CASSLEVGTGELFF.

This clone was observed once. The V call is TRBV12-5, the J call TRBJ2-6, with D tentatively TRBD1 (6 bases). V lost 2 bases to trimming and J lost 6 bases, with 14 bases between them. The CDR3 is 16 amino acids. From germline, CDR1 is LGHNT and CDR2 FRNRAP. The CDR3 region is CASGLFRGPEANVLTF. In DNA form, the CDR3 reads TGTGCTAGTGGTTTGTTCAGGGGCCCGGAGGCCAACGTCCTGACTTTC.

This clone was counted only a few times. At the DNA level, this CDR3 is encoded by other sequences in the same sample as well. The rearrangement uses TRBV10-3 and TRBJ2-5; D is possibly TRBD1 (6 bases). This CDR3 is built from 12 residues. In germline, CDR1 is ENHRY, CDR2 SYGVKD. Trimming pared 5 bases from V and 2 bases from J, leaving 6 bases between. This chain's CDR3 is CAISRGQETQYF. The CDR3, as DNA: TGTGCCATCAGTAGGGGGCAAGAGACCCAGTACTTC.

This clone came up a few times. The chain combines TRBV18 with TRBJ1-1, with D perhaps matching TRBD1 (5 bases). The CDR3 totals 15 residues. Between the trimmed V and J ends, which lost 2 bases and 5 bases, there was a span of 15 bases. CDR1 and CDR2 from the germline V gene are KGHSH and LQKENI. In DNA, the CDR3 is TGTGCCAGCTCACCAGGGCTCGGGGGAGGGACTGAAGCTTTCTTT. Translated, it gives CASSPGLGGGTEAFF.

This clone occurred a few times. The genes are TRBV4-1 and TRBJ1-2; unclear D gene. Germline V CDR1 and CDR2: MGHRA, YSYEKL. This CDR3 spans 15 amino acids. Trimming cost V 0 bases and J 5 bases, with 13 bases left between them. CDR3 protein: CASSQESADPYGYTF. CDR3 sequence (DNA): TGCGCCAGCAGCCAAGAGTCGGCAGATCCTTATGGCTACACCTTC.

The CDR3 DNA reads as TGTGCCAGCAACCCTGCGTCCGTCCGGGACGCCGGGGAGCTGTTTTTT. Its translation is CASNPASVRDAGELFF. The chain uses TRBV5-8 and TRBJ2-2; D is possibly TRBD1 or TRBD2 (5 bases each). V shed 6 bases and J shed 6 bases, with 21 bases lying between them. This CDR3 is 16 amino acids long. Germline V gives CDR1 SGHTS, CDR2 YDEGEE. Filled out from reference TRBV5-8 and TRBJ2-2, the complete variable domain reads EAGVTQSPTHLIKTRGQQATLRCSPISGHTSVYWYQQALGLGLQFLLWYDEGEERNRGNFPPRFSGRQFPNYSSELNVNALELEDSALYLCASNPASVRDAGELFFGEGSRLTVL.

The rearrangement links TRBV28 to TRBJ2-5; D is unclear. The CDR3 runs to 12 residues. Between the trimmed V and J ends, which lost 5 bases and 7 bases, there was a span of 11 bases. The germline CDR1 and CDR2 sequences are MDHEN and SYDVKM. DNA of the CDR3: TGTGCCAGCAGTGAAACAGTGGGGACCCAGTACTTC. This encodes CASSETVGTQYF. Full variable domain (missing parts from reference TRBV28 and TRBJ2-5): DVKVTQSSRYLVKRTGEKVFLECVQDMDHENMFWYRQDPGLGLRLIYFSYDVKMKEKGDIPEGYSVSREKKERFSLILESASTNQTSMYLCASSETVGTQYFGPGTRLLVL.

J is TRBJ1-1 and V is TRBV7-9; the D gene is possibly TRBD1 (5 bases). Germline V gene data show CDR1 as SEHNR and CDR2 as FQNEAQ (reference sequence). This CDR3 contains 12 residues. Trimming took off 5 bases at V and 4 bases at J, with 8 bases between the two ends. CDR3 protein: CASSGGGTEAFF. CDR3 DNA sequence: TGTGCCAGCAGCGGGGGTGGCACTGAAGCTTTCTTT.

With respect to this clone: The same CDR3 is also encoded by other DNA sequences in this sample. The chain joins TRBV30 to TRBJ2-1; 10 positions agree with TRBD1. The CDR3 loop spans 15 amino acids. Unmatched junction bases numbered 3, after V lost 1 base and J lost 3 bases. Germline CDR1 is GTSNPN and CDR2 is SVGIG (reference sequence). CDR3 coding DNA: TGTGCCTGGAGTGGGGGACAGGGGTTCTACAATGAGCAGTTCTTC. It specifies CAWSGGQGFYNEQFF.